The rows below give T cell receptor beta chains drawn from one sample of a study of OX40 agonist ivuxolimab in advanced cancers. Here immunoSEQ multiplex PCR was the method, and the copy in TCRdb shows in-frame clones only, minus some. The top ten clones hold 11% to 15% of a sample with approximately 56,000 clones, 75% to 90% of them seen once. Sequences were derived from CD4+ or CD8+ T cells sorted from blood, sampled in a trial of the OX40 agonist ivuxolimab. Every receptor here comes from an adult with an advanced solid tumor such as melanoma, head and neck, liver or kidney cancer. Both conserved end residues are part of each CDR3. D genes are given only for firm matches. Only part of the rows carry a size: once, few, many, or a class if the clone is expanded.

cdr3_aa cdr3_nt d_call v_call clone_size j_call
CASSQETSTDTQYF TGTGCCAGCAGCCAAGAAACGTCCACAGATACGCAGTATTTT - TRBV14 - TRBJ2-3
CASSLSTGEAGNYGYTF TGTGCCAGCAGTTTATCAACAGGGGAGGCGGGTAACTATGGCTACACCTTC TRBD1 TRBV27 - TRBJ1-2
CSGLNEKLFF TGCAGCGGCCTTAATGAAAAACTGTTTTTT - TRBV29-1 - TRBJ1-4
CSVEYPGRETYEQYF TGCAGCGTTGAGTATCCGGGAAGGGAGACCTACGAGCAGTACTTC - TRBV29-1 - TRBJ2-7
CASSSSTGRYNSPLHF TGTGCCAGCAGTTCCTCTACCGGGAGATATAATTCACCCCTCCACTTT - TRBV27 - TRBJ1-6
CASSHSGGRLNYGYTF TGTGCCAGCAGTCATTCCGGGGGCAGACTTAACTATGGCTACACCTTC - TRBV7-2 - TRBJ1-2
CASSGWTDRDIISQYF TGTGCCAGCAGCGGATGGACGGACCGTGATATAATATCCCAGTACTTC - TRBV5-6 - TRBJ2-5
CASSLAWGDNQPQHF TGTGCCAGCAGCTTGGCTTGGGGGGACAATCAGCCCCAGCATTTT - TRBV5-6 once TRBJ1-5
CASSLWWDMNTEAFF TGTGCCAGCAGCTTGTGGTGGGACATGAACACTGAAGCTTTCTTT - TRBV5-5 few TRBJ1-1
CASSEVTGNTGELFF TGTGCCAGCAGTGAAGTAACTGGGAACACCGGGGAGCTGTTTTTT - TRBV2 - TRBJ2-2
CAWSVSGASNQPQHF TGTGCCTGGAGTGTAAGCGGGGCTAGCAATCAGCCCCAGCATTTT - TRBV30 medium-sized TRBJ1-5
CASSMVGKNEAFF TGTGCCAGCAGCATGGTCGGGAAAAATGAAGCTTTCTTT - TRBV5-6 once TRBJ1-1
CASSDQGQGTYEQYF TGTGCCAGCAGCGATCAAGGACAGGGCACCTACGAGCAGTACTTC TRBD1 TRBV7-8 - TRBJ2-7
CASSFEAGNTEAFF TGCGCCAGCAGCTTCGAAGCAGGGAACACTGAAGCTTTCTTT - TRBV4-3 - TRBJ1-1
CASSEGLAGVNIQYF TGTGCCAGCAGTGAAGGACTAGCGGGCGTAAACATTCAGTACTTC TRBD2 TRBV28 - TRBJ2-4
CASSVASGGTSGDNEQFF TGTGCCAGCAGCGTAGCGTCGGGGGGAACTAGCGGGGACAATGAGCAGTTCTTC TRBD2 TRBV9 medium-sized TRBJ2-1
CASSVGSISYEQYF TGTGCCAGCAGTGTCGGTTCCATCTCCTACGAGCAGTACTTC - TRBV2 - TRBJ2-7
CASSAGQGADTQYF TGTGCCAGCAGTGCGGGACAGGGGGCAGATACGCAGTATTTT TRBD1 TRBV6-4 - TRBJ2-3
CASSPTPSYEQYF TGCGCCAGCAGCCCCACACCCAGCTACGAGCAGTACTTC - TRBV4-1 - TRBJ2-7
CASSDRDTGRNTEAFF TGTGCCAGCAGCGACCGGGACACCGGGAGGAACACTGAAGCTTTCTTT - TRBV11-3 - TRBJ1-1
CASTPLAGPYEQYF TGTGCCAGCACCCCATTAGCGGGCCCCTACGAGCAGTACTTC TRBD2 TRBV27 - TRBJ2-7
CASKRTVEGLNTEAFF TGTGCCAGCAAACGGACAGTTGAGGGACTGAACACTGAAGCTTTCTTT - TRBV2 - TRBJ1-1
CASSLLLGDNEQFF TGTGCCAGCAGCTTATTGTTGGGGGACAATGAGCAGTTCTTC - TRBV7-3 - TRBJ2-1
CASTPGERDPSTDTQYF TGTGCCAGCACCCCGGGGGAGCGGGACCCTAGCACAGATACGCAGTATTTT TRBD2 TRBV11-2 - TRBJ2-3
CASSQDMGQGTYNEQFF TGCGCCAGCAGCCAAGACATGGGACAGGGGACCTACAATGAGCAGTTCTTC TRBD1 TRBV4-1 - TRBJ2-1
CASSYGGAEQYF TGTGCCAGTAGTTATGGAGGGGCCGAGCAGTACTTC - TRBV19 - TRBJ2-7
CASSLETITEAFF TGTGCCAGCAGCTTAGAGACAATCACTGAAGCTTTCTTT - TRBV13 - TRBJ1-1
CASKRVLGSDGYTF TGTGCCAGCAAAAGGGTGCTGGGCTCCGATGGCTACACCTTC - TRBV2 - TRBJ1-2